This T cell receptor (beta chain) was found in a study of OX40 agonist ivuxolimab in advanced cancers. CDR3 length equals 16 residues. Losses at the gene ends were 0 bases for V and 6 bases for J; bases not matched to a gene: 11. Germline V gene sequence: CDR1 KGHSH, CDR2 LQKENI. Clones were read by immunoSEQ multiplex PCR, and TCRdb kept only the in-frame ones, dropping some. The data hold about 110,000 clones, with 90% observed a single time. The sample here was CD4+ or CD8+ T cells sorted from blood, taken in a trial of the OX40 agonist ivuxolimab. The TCR sequence derives from an adult with an advanced solid tumor such as melanoma, head and neck, liver or kidney cancer. V and J are TRBV18 and TRBJ2-7, with TRBD2 matching over 7 bases. The CDR3 protein is CASSPPSWEGLFEQYF. The DNA of the CDR3 is TGTGCCAGCTCACCACCTAGCTGGGAGGGCCTCTTCGAGCAGTACTTC.